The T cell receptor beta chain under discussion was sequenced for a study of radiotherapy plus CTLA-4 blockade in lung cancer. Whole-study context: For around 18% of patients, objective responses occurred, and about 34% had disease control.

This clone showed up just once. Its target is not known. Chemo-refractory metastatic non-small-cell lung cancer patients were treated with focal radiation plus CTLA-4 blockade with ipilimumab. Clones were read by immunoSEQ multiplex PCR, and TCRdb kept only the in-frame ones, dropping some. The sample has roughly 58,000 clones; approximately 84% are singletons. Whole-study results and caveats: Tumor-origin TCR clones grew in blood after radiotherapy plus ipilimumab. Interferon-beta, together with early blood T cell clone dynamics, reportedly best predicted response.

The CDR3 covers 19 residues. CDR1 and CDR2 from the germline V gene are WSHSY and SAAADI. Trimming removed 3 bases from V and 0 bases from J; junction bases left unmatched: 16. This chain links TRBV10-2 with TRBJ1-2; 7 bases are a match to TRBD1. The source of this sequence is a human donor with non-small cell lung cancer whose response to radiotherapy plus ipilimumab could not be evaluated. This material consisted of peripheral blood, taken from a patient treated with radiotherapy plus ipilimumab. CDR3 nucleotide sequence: TGCGCCAGCAGTGATATAAGTGTCCTATCACAGGGGTCTAACTATGGCTACACCTTC. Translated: CASSDISVLSQGSNYGYTF.